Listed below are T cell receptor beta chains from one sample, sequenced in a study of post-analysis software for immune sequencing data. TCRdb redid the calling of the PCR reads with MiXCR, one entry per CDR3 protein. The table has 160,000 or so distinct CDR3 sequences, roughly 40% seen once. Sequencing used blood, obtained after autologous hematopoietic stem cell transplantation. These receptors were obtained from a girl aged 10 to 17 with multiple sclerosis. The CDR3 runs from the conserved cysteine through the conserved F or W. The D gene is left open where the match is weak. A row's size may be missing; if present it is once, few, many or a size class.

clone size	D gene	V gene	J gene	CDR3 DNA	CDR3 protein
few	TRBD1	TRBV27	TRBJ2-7	TGTGCCAGCAGTTTTAGCACAGGGGGCGGCTACGAGCAGTACTTC	CASSFSTGGGYEQYF
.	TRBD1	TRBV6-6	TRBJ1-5	TGTGCCAGCAGTTCGCAACAGGGGATCGAAGGCCAGCCCCAGCATTTT	CASSSQQGIEGQPQHF
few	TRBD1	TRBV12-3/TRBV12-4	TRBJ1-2	TGTGCCAGCAGTACCGGGACAGGGGGCAGGGGCTACACCTTC	CASSTGTGGRGYTF
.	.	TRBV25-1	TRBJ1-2	TGTGCCAGCAGTGTCCTCGGGGAAAACTATGGCTACACCTTC	CASSVLGENYGYTF
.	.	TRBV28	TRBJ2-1	TGTGCCAGCAGTTTGGCCGGAGGGCCCCCTGGCGAGCAGTTCTTC	CASSLAGGPPGEQFF
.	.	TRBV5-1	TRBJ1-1	TGCGCCAGCAGACAGGATGTGGGCACTGAAGCTTTCTTT	CASRQDVGTEAFF
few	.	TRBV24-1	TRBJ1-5	TGTGCCACCAGCACGGGGACCGCGGGACAGCCCCAGCATTTT	CATSTGTAGQPQHF
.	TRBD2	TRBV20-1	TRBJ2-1	TGCAGTGCTAGGGCCTTCCCTAGCGGGAGAAACAATGAGCAGTTCTTC	CSARAFPSGRNNEQFF
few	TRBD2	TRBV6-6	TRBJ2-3	TGTGCCAGCAGTAGCCTTAGCGGGAGGGCCTCAGATACGCAGTATTTT	CASSSLSGRASDTQYF
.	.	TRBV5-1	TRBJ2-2	TGCGCCAGCAGCTCATTTACTAGTCCGAACACCGGGGAGCTGTTTTTT	CASSSFTSPNTGELFF
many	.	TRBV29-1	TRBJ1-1	TGCAGCGTTGAGAGCTCAGGGTGGATGAACACTGAAGCTTTCTTT	CSVESSGWMNTEAFF
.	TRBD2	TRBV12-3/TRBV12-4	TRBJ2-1	TGTGCCAGCAGTTTTAGACTAGCTGGGGAGCAGTTCTTC	CASSFRLAGEQFF
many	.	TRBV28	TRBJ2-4	TGTGCCAGCAGTTCCCTTTCAGGGGGGAAAAACATTCAGTACTTC	CASSSLSGGKNIQYF
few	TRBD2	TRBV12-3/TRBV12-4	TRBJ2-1	TGTGCCAGCAGGATTAGCGGGAGGAATAATGAGCAGTTCTTC	CASRISGRNNEQFF
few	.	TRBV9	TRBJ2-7	TGTGCCAGCAGCGCAGACCCCCCCGATGTCGAGCAGTACTTC	CASSADPPDVEQYF